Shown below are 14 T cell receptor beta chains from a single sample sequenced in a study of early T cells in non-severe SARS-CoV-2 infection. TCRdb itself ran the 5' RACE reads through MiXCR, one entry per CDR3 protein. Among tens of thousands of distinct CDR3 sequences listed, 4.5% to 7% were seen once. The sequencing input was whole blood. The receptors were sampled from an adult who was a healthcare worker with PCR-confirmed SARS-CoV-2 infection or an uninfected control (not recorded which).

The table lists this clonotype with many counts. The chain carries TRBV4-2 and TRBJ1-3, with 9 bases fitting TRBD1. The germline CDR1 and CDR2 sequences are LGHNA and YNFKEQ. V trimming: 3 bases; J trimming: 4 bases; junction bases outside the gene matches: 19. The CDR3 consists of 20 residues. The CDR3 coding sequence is TGTGCCAGCAGCCACGAACCGGGACAGGGCCTCATCAGTGCAGGAAACACCATATATTTT. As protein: CASSHEPGQGLISAGNTIYF.

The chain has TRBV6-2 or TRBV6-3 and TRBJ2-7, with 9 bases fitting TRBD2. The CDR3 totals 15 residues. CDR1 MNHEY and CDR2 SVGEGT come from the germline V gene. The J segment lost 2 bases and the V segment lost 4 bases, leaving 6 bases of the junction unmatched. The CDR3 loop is CASSSSGGPPYEQYF. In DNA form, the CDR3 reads TGTGCCAGCAGTTCGAGCGGGGGGCCTCCCTACGAGCAGTACTTC.

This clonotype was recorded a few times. CDR3: CASSFYGRGEETQYF. The CDR3 DNA follows: TGTGCCAGCAGCTTTTATGGCCGCGGGGAGGAGACCCAGTACTTC. The chain has TRBV6-5 and TRBJ2-5; D may be TRBD2 (6 bases). Deletions cut 6 bases from V and 5 bases from J, with 19 bases between. The CDR3 sequence is 15 residues long. Per germline, CDR1 MNHEY and CDR2 SVGAGI.

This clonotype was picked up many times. In DNA form, the CDR3 reads TGTGCCAAAAAGGGACAAGGAGATAATTCACCCCTCCACTTT. Translated: CAKKGQGDNSPLHF. V usage is TRBV2 and J usage is TRBJ1-6; TRBD1 is a possible D gene (6 bases). CDR1 SNHLY and CDR2 FYNNEI come from the germline V gene. V dropped 10 bases and J dropped 5 bases, with 15 bases sitting between them. This CDR3 spans 14 amino acids.

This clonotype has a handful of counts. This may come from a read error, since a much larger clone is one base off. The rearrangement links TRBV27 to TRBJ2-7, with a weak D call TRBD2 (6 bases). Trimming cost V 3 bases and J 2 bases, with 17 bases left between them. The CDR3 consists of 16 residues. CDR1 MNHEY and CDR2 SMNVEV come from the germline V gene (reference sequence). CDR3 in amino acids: CASSFASGTGAYEQYF. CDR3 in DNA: TGTGCCAGCAGTTTTGCCTCCGGGACTGGGGCCTACGAGCAGTACTTC.

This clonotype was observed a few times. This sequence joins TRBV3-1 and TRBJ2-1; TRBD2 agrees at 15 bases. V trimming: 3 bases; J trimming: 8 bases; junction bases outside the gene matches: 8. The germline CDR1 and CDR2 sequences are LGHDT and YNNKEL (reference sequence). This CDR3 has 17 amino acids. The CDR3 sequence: CASSHGTSGRTSYEQFF. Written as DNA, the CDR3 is TGTGCCAGCAGCCATGGGACTAGCGGGAGGACTAGCTATGAGCAGTTCTTC.

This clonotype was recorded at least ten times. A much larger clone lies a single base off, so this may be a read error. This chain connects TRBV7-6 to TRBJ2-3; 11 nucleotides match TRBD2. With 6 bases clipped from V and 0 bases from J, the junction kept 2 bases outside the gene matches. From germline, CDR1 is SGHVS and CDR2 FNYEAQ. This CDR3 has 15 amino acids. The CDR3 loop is CASSRTSGSTDTQYF. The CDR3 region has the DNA TGTGCCAGCAGTCGGACTAGCGGGAGCACAGATACGCAGTATTTT.

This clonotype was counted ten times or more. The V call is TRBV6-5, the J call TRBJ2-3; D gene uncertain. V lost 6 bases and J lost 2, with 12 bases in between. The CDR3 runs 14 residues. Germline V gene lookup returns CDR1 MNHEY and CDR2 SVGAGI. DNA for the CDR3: TGTGCCAGCAGCCGCGGACCGGCCACAGATACGCAGTATTTT. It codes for CASSRGPATDTQYF.

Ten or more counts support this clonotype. The CDR3 loop is CASGERRGGETQYF. In DNA form, the CDR3 reads TGTGCCAGCGGCGAACGACGGGGTGGGGAGACCCAGTACTTC. This chain links TRBV6-6 with TRBJ2-5; a possible D gene is TRBD2 (5 bases). CDR3 length: 14 residues. V was pared by 8 bases and J by 5 bases, with 18 bases between. The germline V gene encodes CDR1 MNHNY and CDR2 SVGAGI (reference sequence).

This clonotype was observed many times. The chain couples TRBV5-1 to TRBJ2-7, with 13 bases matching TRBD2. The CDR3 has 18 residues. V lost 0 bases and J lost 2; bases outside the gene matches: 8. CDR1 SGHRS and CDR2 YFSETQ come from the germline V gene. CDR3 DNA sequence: TGCGCCAGCAGCTTGGATTTCACTAGCGGGGGGGAAGCCTACGAGCAGTACTTC. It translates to CASSLDFTSGGEAYEQYF.

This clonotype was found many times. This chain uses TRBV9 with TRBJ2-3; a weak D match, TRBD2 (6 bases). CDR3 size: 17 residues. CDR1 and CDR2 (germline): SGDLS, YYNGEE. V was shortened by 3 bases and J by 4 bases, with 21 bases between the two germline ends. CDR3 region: CASSALPMAGRADTQYF. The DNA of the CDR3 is TGTGCCAGCAGCGCCCTCCCGATGGCGGGGCGGGCAGATACGCAGTATTTT.

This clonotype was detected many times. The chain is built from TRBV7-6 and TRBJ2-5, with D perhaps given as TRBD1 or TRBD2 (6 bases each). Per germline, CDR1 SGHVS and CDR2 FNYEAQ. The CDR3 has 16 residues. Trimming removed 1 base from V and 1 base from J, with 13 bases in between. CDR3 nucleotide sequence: TGTGCCAGCAGCTTAGGGGGGGCAACCGTCCAAGAGACCCAGTACTTC. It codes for CASSLGGATVQETQYF.

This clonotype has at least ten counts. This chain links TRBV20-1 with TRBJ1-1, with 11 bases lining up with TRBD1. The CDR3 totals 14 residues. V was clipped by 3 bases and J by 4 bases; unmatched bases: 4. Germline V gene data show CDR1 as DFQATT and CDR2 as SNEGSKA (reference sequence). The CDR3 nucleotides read TGCAGTGCTAGTTGGACAGGGGGCAGCACTGAAGCTTTCTTT. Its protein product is CSASWTGGSTEAFF.

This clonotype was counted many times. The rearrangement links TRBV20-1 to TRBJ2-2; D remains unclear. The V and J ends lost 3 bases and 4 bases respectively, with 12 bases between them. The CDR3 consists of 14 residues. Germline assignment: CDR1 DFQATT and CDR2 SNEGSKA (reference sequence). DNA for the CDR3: TGCAGTGCTAGGTCTGGCGGATCCACCGGGGAGCTGTTTTTT. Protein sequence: CSARSGGSTGELFF.